This T cell receptor (beta chain) derives from a study of shared T cell receptors in the human thymus (dated by TCRdb to about 2021). For context, the study as a whole: The study investigated the way shared, self-reactive T-cell receptor alpha chains are produced in the human thymus.

V and J are truncated by 4 bases and 4 bases respectively, leaving an intervening sequence of 17 bases. CDR1 and CDR2, per the germline V gene, are KGHSH and LQKENI. Reading from cysteine to phenylalanine, the CDR3 counts 16 amino acids. The kept DNA is CDR3 alone, 48 bases in frame from the first base. With respect to this clone: No cognate antigen has been identified for it. No base-level quality is on record; no much larger clone is a single base apart.

The library was prepared using the immunoSEQ multiplex PCR assay. Imported from immuneACCESS, the table was reduced by TCRdb to in-frame sequences with V and J called. These copies leave out some clones; in studies compared against another copy, an unresolved V gene accounts for under half, and the cause of the remainder is not known. This sample comprises hundreds of thousands of clones, around 87% of them detected only once. Clones ranked in the top ten supply just under 0.0095% of the sample. In addition, the sample was reused for a study of human thymus T cells. From the second report: Immunologically healthy infants undergoing open corrective cardiac surgery for congenital heart defects in Finland were used as donors. The thymus tissue came from surgical resects taken out during corrective cardiac surgery. Usage of V and J gene segments appeared to be biased in both the thymic and the peripheral blood repertoires. The related research found that thymic TCR repertoires overlapped highly between unrelated individuals. TCR alpha and beta repertoires from fewer than ten infant thymus samples and four related peripheral blood samples were characterized in the study. The infant donors were about 6 to 244 days old, and the cohort included six males and a couple of females. Thymocytes were released mechanically from tissue and stored at -70 °C as pellets of about 10-34 million cells. A QIAsymphony instrument was used to extract genomic DNA from frozen cell pellets. The immunoSEQ multiplex PCR assay was used to amplify the TCRB and TCRAD loci from a standardized quantity of quality-controlled genomic DNA. The V(D)J region was spanned by amplicons of a length sufficient to cover the CDR3 and to identify V and J genes. The commercial immunoSEQ service was used to sequence amplicons on an Illumina platform. Primer bias and sequencing errors were corrected as previously described, and TCRAD and TCRB were defined on the basis of the IMGT database. The repertoires were analysed using immunoSEQ Analyzer 3.0 and VDJTools for basic statistics, V/J segment usage, diversity estimates, rarefaction and pairwise overlap. Chao1, ChaoE, Efron-Thisted, Shannon and inverse Simpson indices were used to estimate diversity, which was also estimated on datasets down-sampled to the smallest sample. For repertoire overlap, CDR3 nucleotide sequence, V gene and J gene had to match strictly, and clustering was done by Jaccard-based multidimensional scaling. On average, thymus samples yielded roughly 800,000 unique TCRB clonotypes, whereas blood samples yielded about 80,000.

This clonotype originated in a boy under three years old with a congenital heart defect. Donor details come from another sample of the same person, matched by shared clones. Rearrangement joined TRBV18 to TRBJ1-3; a tentative D match to TRBD1 spans 6 bases. Sequenced input: thymocytes. The bases are TGTGCCAGCTCACTATCACTTACAGGGACAGGAAACACCATATATTTT. Translation gives CASSLSLTGTGNTIYF. This CDR3, with the reference TRBV18 and TRBJ1-3 proteins standing in past its ends, gives the full variable domain NAGVMQNPRHLVRRRGQEARLRCSPMKGHSHVYWYRQLPEEGLKFMVYLQKENIIDESGMPKERFSAEFPKEGPSILRIQQVVRGDSAAYFCASSLSLTGTGNTIYFGEGSWLTVV.